Each of the 16 T cell receptor beta chains below was sequenced from the same sample in a study of T cells in Graves' hyperthyroidism and ophthalmopathy (dated by TCRdb to the late 2010s). The method was multiplex PCR. TCRdb records Illumina HiSeq 2000 as the sequencer. The TCR beta CDR3 regions were amplified from RNA transcripts. A first-round RT-PCR of the TCR CDR3 used the HTBI primer set with the Qiagen OneStep RT-PCR kit. TCRdb passed the public sequencing reads through fastp at Q25 and MiXCR, retaining productive beta sequences. Every distinct CDR3 protein forms one entry, paired with its most common genes and DNA. This sample lists fewer than 450,000 distinct CDR3 sequences; roughly a sixth were detected once. Of the sample, approximately 30% falls within the top ten clones. Sequenced material: blood. The receptors shown here come from a woman aged 25 to 45 with Graves' hyperthyroidism that later progressed to Graves' ophthalmopathy.

This clonotype was observed a handful of times. The CDR3 DNA reads TGTGCCAGTAGTCCCCGGTCTGAGGACCAAGAGACCCAGTACTTC. Its translation is CASSPRSEDQETQYF. The V call is TRBV19, the J call TRBJ2-5; the D is unclear. Trimming shortened V by 5 bases and J by 0 bases, and 13 bases separated the two germline ends. This CDR3 has 15 residues. CDR1 LNHDA and CDR2 SQIVND come from the germline V gene (reference sequence).

This clonotype has at least ten counts. The chain is built from TRBV20-1 and TRBJ1-6, with D possibly matching TRBD1 (5 bases). V was cut by 3 bases and J by 2 bases, with 11 bases left in between. This CDR3 region has 15 residues. Germline V gives CDR1 DFQATT, CDR2 SNEGSKA (reference sequence). CDR3 residues: CSARAGFAYNSPLHF. The CDR3 nucleotides read TGCAGTGCTAGGGCAGGGTTCGCCTATAATTCACCCCTCCACTTT.

This clonotype has ten or more counts. The chain employs TRBV5-1 and TRBJ2-7; tentative D call: TRBD1 (6 bases). V was trimmed by 0 bases and J by 0 bases, leaving 13 bases between them. The length of the CDR3 is 16 residues. Germline V lookup: CDR1 SGHRS, CDR2 YFSETQ. In DNA form, the CDR3 reads TGCGCCAGCAGCTTGGATCCAGGGGCAAACTCCTACGAGCAGTACTTC. Amino acids: CASSLDPGANSYEQYF.

This clonotype was detected many times. This chain uses TRBV2 with TRBJ2-3, with 14 bases fitting TRBD2. The CDR3 contains 17 residues. Germline V gene data show CDR1 as SNHLY and CDR2 as FYNNEI. The ends lost 10 bases at V and 4 bases at J; junction bases unmatched: 13. The CDR3 region is CAILTSGGADGADTQYF. Written as DNA, the CDR3 is TGTGCCATCTTGACTAGCGGGGGGGCCGATGGGGCAGATACGCAGTATTTT.

This clonotype was recorded at least ten times. This chain links TRBV5-8 with TRBJ2-7; either TRBD1 or TRBD2 may supply D (6 bases each). The CDR3 covers 16 residues. Germline CDR1 SGHTS, CDR2 YDEGEE. V was clipped by 4 bases and J by 0 bases, with 17 bases between them. For the CDR3, the DNA is TGTGCCAGCAGCCCTGCCGGGGGCGCAAGCTCCTACGAGCAGTACTTC. Amino acid sequence: CASSPAGGASSYEQYF.

The chain is built from TRBV5-1 and TRBJ1-2, with D perhaps matching TRBD1 (6 bases). The CDR3 is 17 amino acids. V was clipped by 4 bases and J by 1 base, with 20 bases between them. CDR1 and CDR2 (germline): SGHRS, YFSETQ. CDR3 nucleotide sequence: TGCGCCAGCAGCCAAGATCCGGGGGCACTACTTAACTATGGCTACACCTTC. This encodes CASSQDPGALLNYGYTF. Filled out from reference TRBV5-1 and TRBJ1-2, the complete variable domain reads KAGVTQTPRYLIKTRGQQVTLSCSPISGHRSVSWYQQTPGQGLQFLFEYFSETQRNKGNFPGRFSGRQFSNSRSEMNVSTLELGDSALYLCASSQDPGALLNYGYTFGSGTRLTVV.

This clonotype was seen many times. The chain carries TRBV27 and TRBJ2-2; the D gene is possibly TRBD2 (6 bases). This CDR3 spans 15 amino acids. Germline values: CDR1 MNHEY, CDR2 SMNVEV (reference sequence). V lost 7 bases and J 4 bases, leaving 16 bases between the germline ends. CDR3 bases: TGTGCCAGCACCCCCTACGTGGGGGGCACCGGGGAGCTGTTTTTT. It codes for CASTPYVGGTGELFF.

This clonotype was detected a few times. The chain links TRBV2 to TRBJ2-1, with 8 bases that match TRBD2. The junction had 13 bases not matched to a gene; V was cut back by 5 bases and J by 4 bases. This CDR3 has 17 amino acids. The germline gives CDR1 SNHLY, CDR2 FYNNEI. The CDR3 DNA sequence: TGTGCCAGCAGTACCCGGGGGCTAGCGGGTATGTACAATGAGCAGTTCTTC. Amino acid sequence: CASSTRGLAGMYNEQFF.

J is TRBJ2-2 and V is TRBV19; 9 bases map to TRBD1. The length of the CDR3 is 15 residues. Germline values: CDR1 LNHDA, CDR2 SQIVND (reference sequence). The V and J ends lost 5 bases and 4 bases, in that order; junction bases with no gene match: 5. DNA of the CDR3: TGTGCCAGTAGTCACGGACAGGGGAGCACCGGGGAGCTGTTTTTT. It specifies CASSHGQGSTGELFF.

This clonotype was picked up many times. This chain joins TRBV27 and TRBJ2-2, with 7 positions matching TRBD2. The CDR3 extends over 21 amino acids. Trimming took 7 bases from V and 5 from J; bases not matched to a gene: 28. CDR1 and CDR2 (germline): MNHEY, SMNVEV (reference sequence). CDR3 amino acids: CASTPYPQRIGSGNRTGELFF. DNA for the CDR3: TGTGCCAGCACTCCTTACCCGCAAAGAATCGGGAGCGGGAATAGGACCGGGGAGCTGTTTTTT.

There are a few counts of this clonotype. Mismatch with germline at one junction end may stem from a read error. The chain carries TRBV4-1 and TRBJ2-1, with D uncertain. The CDR3 is 13 amino acids. Per germline, CDR1 MGHRA and CDR2 YSYEKL. As DNA, the CDR3 is TGCGCCGGCAGCCAGCACGAGAACAATGAGCAGTTCTTC. Residues: CAGSQHENNEQFF.

This clonotype was picked up many times. The chain recombines TRBV19 with TRBJ1-1; the D is unclear. The length of the CDR3 is 15 residues. The germline gives CDR1 LNHDA, CDR2 SQIVND (reference sequence). The V gene lost 7 bases and the J gene lost 3 bases, with 18 bases spanning the gap. The CDR3 loop is CASTGRRGVDTEAFF. The DNA for the CDR3 is TGTGCCAGTACGGGCAGGCGTGGTGTTGACACTGAAGCTTTCTTT.

This clonotype has a handful of counts. The rearrangement uses TRBV3-1 and TRBJ2-7; 9 bases fit TRBD1. The length of the CDR3 is 19 residues. V lost 5 bases to trimming and J lost 1 base; unmatched junction nucleotides: 18. Germline V CDR1 and CDR2: LGHDT, YNNKEL (reference sequence). CDR3: CASSKSLGQGTYQSYEQYF. CDR3 DNA sequence: TGTGCCAGCAGCAAGAGCCTAGGACAGGGGACTTACCAATCCTACGAGCAGTACTTC.

This clonotype has at least ten counts. The genes are TRBV29-1 and TRBJ2-5, with a possible D match to TRBD2 (6 bases). V lost 6 bases to trimming and J lost 4 bases, with 12 bases between them. Germline V gene lookup returns CDR1 SQVTM and CDR2 ANQGSEA. CDR3 length: 12 amino acids. CDR3 region: CSVGEAGETQYF. The CDR3 DNA reads as TGCAGCGTAGGGGAGGCGGGAGAGACCCAGTACTTC.

The CDR3 nucleotides read TGTGCCAGCTCACCAGAGTGGGGGGCCGATGAAAAACTGTTTTTT. This codes for CASSPEWGADEKLFF. The chain couples TRBV18 to TRBJ1-4; tentative D call: TRBD1 (6 bases). V shed 2 bases and J shed 6 bases, with 13 bases lying between them. The germline gives CDR1 KGHSH, CDR2 LQKENI. The CDR3 extends over 15 amino acids.

This clonotype was observed a few times. The chain employs TRBV28 and TRBJ1-5, with 9 bases aligning to TRBD1. V was pared by 7 bases and J by 0 bases, with 13 bases of the junction left unmatched. Germline V gives CDR1 MDHEN, CDR2 SYDVKM. The CDR3 consists of 18 residues. CDR3 loop: CASTADRGRLYSNQPQHF. In DNA form, the CDR3 reads TGTGCCAGCACCGCGGACAGGGGACGTCTATATAGCAATCAGCCCCAGCATTTT.